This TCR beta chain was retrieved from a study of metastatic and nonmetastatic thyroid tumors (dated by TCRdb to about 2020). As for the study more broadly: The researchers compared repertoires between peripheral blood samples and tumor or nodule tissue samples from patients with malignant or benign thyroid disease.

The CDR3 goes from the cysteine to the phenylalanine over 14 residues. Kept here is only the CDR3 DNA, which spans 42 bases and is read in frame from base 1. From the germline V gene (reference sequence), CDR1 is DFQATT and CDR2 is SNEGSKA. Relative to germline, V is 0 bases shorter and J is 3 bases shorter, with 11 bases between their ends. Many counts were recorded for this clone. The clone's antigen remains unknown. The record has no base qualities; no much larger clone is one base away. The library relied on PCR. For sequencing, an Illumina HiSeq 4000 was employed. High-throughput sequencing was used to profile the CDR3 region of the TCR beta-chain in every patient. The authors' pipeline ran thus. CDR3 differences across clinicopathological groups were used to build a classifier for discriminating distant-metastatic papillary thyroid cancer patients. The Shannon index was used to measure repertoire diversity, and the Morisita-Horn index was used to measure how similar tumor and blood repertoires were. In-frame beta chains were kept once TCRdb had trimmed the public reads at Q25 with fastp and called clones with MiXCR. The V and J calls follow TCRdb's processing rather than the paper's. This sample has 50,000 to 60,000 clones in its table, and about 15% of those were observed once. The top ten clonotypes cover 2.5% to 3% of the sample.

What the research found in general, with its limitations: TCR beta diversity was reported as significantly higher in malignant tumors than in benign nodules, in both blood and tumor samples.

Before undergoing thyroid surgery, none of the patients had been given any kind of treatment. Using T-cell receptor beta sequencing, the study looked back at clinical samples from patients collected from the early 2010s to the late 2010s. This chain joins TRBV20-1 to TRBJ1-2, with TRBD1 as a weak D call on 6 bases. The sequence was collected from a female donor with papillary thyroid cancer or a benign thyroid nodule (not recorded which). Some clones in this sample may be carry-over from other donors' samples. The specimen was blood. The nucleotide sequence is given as TGCAGTGCTAGAGATGGCAGGGGAGACTATGGCTACACCTTC. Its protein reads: CSARDGRGDYGYTF.